A selection of T cell receptor beta chains follows, all from one sample in a study of T cell responses to AZD1222 COVID-19 vaccine. Clones were read by immunoSEQ multiplex PCR, and TCRdb kept only the in-frame ones, dropping some. The table has under 35,000 clones, over 75% seen once. The material sequenced was peripheral blood, taken 28 days after the second AZD1222 dose. The origin of the receptors is an adult who received the AZD1222 COVID-19 vaccine. The CDR3 runs from the conserved cysteine through the conserved F or W. D genes are given only for firm matches. Not all rows give a size; the values are once, few, many and, for expanded clones, a class.

CDR3nt	CDR3aa	abundance	d_gene	v_gene	j_gene
TGTGCCAGCAGCGTAGAGATGATGGGCGAGCAGTACTTC	CASSVEMMGEQYF	.	.	TRBV9	TRBJ2-7
TGTGCCAGCAGAGCAACTGGGACAACTAACTACAATGAGCAGTTCTTC	CASRATGTTNYNEQFF	.	.	TRBV5-4	TRBJ2-1
TGTGCCAGCTCGTCCCGGACAGTGCTAAATTCACCCCTCCACTTT	CASSSRTVLNSPLHF	.	.	TRBV18	TRBJ1-6
TGTGCCAGCAGCGCCAGGACAGGGGGCAATTCACCCCTCCACTTT	CASSARTGGNSPLHF	.	TRBD1	TRBV7-6	TRBJ1-6
TGTGCCAGCAGTACGGACAGGGGATTCGGTGGCTACACCTTC	CASSTDRGFGGYTF	.	TRBD1	TRBV27	TRBJ1-2
TGCGCCAGCAATTCCCTTGCAGGATCCCCTGAAGCTTTCTTT	CASNSLAGSPEAFF	once	.	TRBV5-1	TRBJ1-1
TGTGCCAGCAGTTATCCACGTACAGACCAAGAGACCCAGTACTTC	CASSYPRTDQETQYF	.	.	TRBV6-2/TRBV6-3	TRBJ2-5
TGTGCCAGCAGCAAAGTTCAGGGCAAAGGGGAAGCTTTCTTT	CASSKVQGKGEAFF	.	.	TRBV21-1	TRBJ1-1
TGTGCCAGCAACCAGGGGGAGGGGTACACCGGGGAGCTGTTTTTT	CASNQGEGYTGELFF	.	.	TRBV4-2	TRBJ2-2
TGTGCCAGCAGCTTATTGACAGGGTTTAATTCACCCCTCCACTTT	CASSLLTGFNSPLHF	.	TRBD1	TRBV7-9	TRBJ1-6
TGTGCCTGGGGGACAGGGGGCGCGGAGACCCAGTACTTC	CAWGTGGAETQYF	.	TRBD1	TRBV30	TRBJ2-5
TGCGCCAGCAGCATCCGGGACAGGGGTGGGTCCTACAATGAGCAGTTCTTC	CASSIRDRGGSYNEQFF	.	TRBD1	TRBV4-1	TRBJ2-1
TGTGCCAGCAGCCCAGAGGACGGGAATAACGGCTACACCTTC	CASSPEDGNNGYTF	.	.	TRBV4-2	TRBJ1-2
TGCGCCAGCAGCCATAGCGGGGGGGCGATTTACAATGAGCAGTTCTTC	CASSHSGGAIYNEQFF	.	TRBD2	TRBV4-1	TRBJ2-1
TGTGCCTGGAGTCTCGGGACAGGGGGCCAGGTGAATGAAAAACTGTTTTTT	CAWSLGTGGQVNEKLFF	.	TRBD1	TRBV30	TRBJ1-4
TGTGCCAGCAGTTACAGGCCAGCAATCCAAGAGACCCAGTACTTC	CASSYRPAIQETQYF	.	.	TRBV6-5	TRBJ2-5
TGTGCCAGCAGTTTGTGGTTCAGGGGGCGGAGTCAGCCCCAGCATTTT	CASSLWFRGRSQPQHF	few	TRBD1	TRBV28	TRBJ1-5
TGTGCCAGCAGCGCAGACCGAGATCAGCCCCAGCATTTT	CASSADRDQPQHF	.	.	TRBV7-2	TRBJ1-5
TGTGCCAGCAGCGTAGCCCCACATCAGGATTTGGGCTCCTACGAGCAGTACTTC	CASSVAPHQDLGSYEQYF	.	.	TRBV9	TRBJ2-7
TGTGCCAGCAGCTTAGCGTCAAGTTCTGTATATTTT	CASSLASSSVYF	.	.	TRBV7-9	TRBJ1-3
TGTGCCAGCAGCGAAGGAGGCTCGACCTACAATGAGCAGTTCTTC	CASSEGGSTYNEQFF	.	.	TRBV7-6	TRBJ2-1
TGTGCCAGCTCACCACCGGCCAGTACGAACACTGAAGCTTTCTTT	CASSPPASTNTEAFF	.	.	TRBV18	TRBJ1-1
TGTGCCAGCAGCTTAACTTACGGCTACACCTTC	CASSLTYGYTF	.	.	TRBV7-9	TRBJ1-2
TGTGCCATCAGCCGAGATACAATGGGGACCCAGTACTTC	CAISRDTMGTQYF	.	.	TRBV10-3	TRBJ2-5
TGTGCCAGCAGGCAAGCTCACTCCTACGAGCAGTACTTC	CASRQAHSYEQYF	once	.	TRBV28	TRBJ2-7
TGTGCCAGCAGCTTAACAGGGGCTAATTCACCCCTCCACTTT	CASSLTGANSPLHF	.	.	TRBV7-3	TRBJ1-6
TGCGCCAGCAGCTTGGCAGCTAGCGGGAGCACAGATACGCAGTATTTT	CASSLAASGSTDTQYF	.	TRBD2	TRBV5-1	TRBJ2-3
TGTGCCAGCAGCATCGGACAGGGCAAGACCGGGGAGCTGTTTTTT	CASSIGQGKTGELFF	.	TRBD1	TRBV7-2	TRBJ2-2
TGTGCCAGCAGCCAAGCTGGGGAGAATGAAAAACTGTTTTTT	CASSQAGENEKLFF	.	.	TRBV4-2	TRBJ1-4
TGTGCCAGCAGTTACTCGGTTTCACCTCCGAACACTGAAGCTTTCTTT	CASSYSVSPPNTEAFF	.	.	TRBV6-5	TRBJ1-1
TGTGCCAGCAGTCTTGGGGGGTTGAACACTGAAGCTTTCTTT	CASSLGGLNTEAFF	.	.	TRBV2	TRBJ1-1
TGTGCCAGTAGTATAGATAGGCTAGCGGGGCCCACAGATACGCAGTATTTT	CASSIDRLAGPTDTQYF	.	TRBD2	TRBV19	TRBJ2-3
TGTGCCAGCAGGCCCGGGGTCCAAGAGACCCAGTACTTC	CASRPGVQETQYF	.	.	TRBV28	TRBJ2-5
TGTGCCAGCAGCGTGGAAGGACAGAGCACAGATACGCAGTATTTT	CASSVEGQSTDTQYF	once	.	TRBV9	TRBJ2-3
TGCGCCAACCGAGTTGACCCAGGGTCCGGGGAGCTGTTTTTT	CANRVDPGSGELFF	.	.	TRBV5-1	TRBJ2-2
TGTGCCATCAGTGAGAGAGGGTTGGGCTACGAGCAGTACTTC	CAISERGLGYEQYF	.	.	TRBV10-3	TRBJ2-7
TGCGCCAGCAGCCTCTCTCGGGGGGGCGGTGAGACCCAGTACTTC	CASSLSRGGGETQYF	.	TRBD2	TRBV5-1	TRBJ2-5
TGTGCCAGCTCACCCAACGACGAATATGGCTACACCTTC	CASSPNDEYGYTF	.	.	TRBV18	TRBJ1-2
TGTGCCAGCAGCCCTTACAGCGCCGCTGGAAACACCATATATTTT	CASSPYSAAGNTIYF	.	.	TRBV5-6	TRBJ1-3
TGTGCCAGCAGATGGAGCGGGGGGCCGAGCACAGATACGCAGTATTTT	CASRWSGGPSTDTQYF	.	TRBD2	TRBV7-2	TRBJ2-3
TGTGCCAGCGGATGGCGGCCGGGAGACAATCAGCCCCAGCATTTT	CASGWRPGDNQPQHF	.	.	TRBV27	TRBJ1-5
TGTGCCAGTAATCCCCCGGGACAGGGCATGAGGCCCCAGCATTTT	CASNPPGQGMRPQHF	few	TRBD1	TRBV19	TRBJ1-5
TGTGCCAGCAGCTTATTTGGTCCAGATACGCAGTATTTT	CASSLFGPDTQYF	.	.	TRBV7-3	TRBJ2-3
TGTGCCAGCAGTTTAAACCAAGAGACCCAGTACTTC	CASSLNQETQYF	.	.	TRBV12-3/TRBV12-4	TRBJ2-5
TGTGCCAGTAGTATCCAGGGGGCTCAAGATACGCAGTATTTT	CASSIQGAQDTQYF	.	TRBD1	TRBV19	TRBJ2-3
TGTGCCTGGACCCCGGGACAGGGCTACGAGCAGTACTTC	CAWTPGQGYEQYF	.	TRBD1	TRBV30	TRBJ2-7
TGTGCCAGCAGCTTTAAGGGGACGGATACGCAGTATTTT	CASSFKGTDTQYF	.	.	TRBV7-2	TRBJ2-3
TGTGCCAGCGAGAATAGCGGGGGGGCCCAAGAGACCCAGTACTTC	CASENSGGAQETQYF	.	TRBD2	TRBV7-2	TRBJ2-5
TGTGCCAGCACCCGAGGTGGGCCAAAGTACGAGCAGTACTTC	CASTRGGPKYEQYF	once	.	TRBV11-2	TRBJ2-7
TGTGCCACCAGCGAACTGGGTCAGCCCCAGCATTTT	CATSELGQPQHF	.	.	TRBV15	TRBJ1-5
TGTGCCAGCTCACTGGAGGACAGCCAGAACACTGAAGCTTTCTTT	CASSLEDSQNTEAFF	.	.	TRBV18	TRBJ1-1
TGTGCCAGCAGCCTCGGCGAACGGGGACAGGGATTATGGAACACCATATATTTT	CASSLGERGQGLWNTIYF	.	TRBD1	TRBV3-1/TRBV3-2	TRBJ1-3
TGTGCCAGCAGCACAGGGACAGGGAACACCGGGGAGCTGTTTTTT	CASSTGTGNTGELFF	few	TRBD1	TRBV11-3	TRBJ2-2
TGTGCCACCAGCAGAGACAGGGGGAGCTCCTACGAGCAGTACTTC	CATSRDRGSSYEQYF	.	TRBD1	TRBV15	TRBJ2-7
TGTGCCAGCTCCCAGAACTTGAACACTGAAGCTTTCTTT	CASSQNLNTEAFF	.	.	TRBV18	TRBJ1-1
TGTGCCAGCAGCTTAACAGGTGGTGGCTACACCTTC	CASSLTGGGYTF	.	.	TRBV6-5	TRBJ1-2
TGCGCCAGCAGTCAATTCACGCGCGGTACCTCCTATAATTCACCCCTCCACTTT	CASSQFTRGTSYNSPLHF	.	.	TRBV23-1	TRBJ1-6
TGTGCCACCCTTTACAGGGGACCTGGAAACACCATATATTTT	CATLYRGPGNTIYF	.	TRBD1	TRBV24-1	TRBJ1-3
TGTGCCAGTAGTACGGCGGGGGGGGTCAATGAGCAGTTCTTC	CASSTAGGVNEQFF	.	TRBD2	TRBV19	TRBJ2-1